A single T cell receptor (beta chain) is shown here with its context. What it binds is not known. This sample includes further DNA sequences coding for the same CDR3. The data are from a study of cytomegalovirus exposure and HLA in healthy donors. Study results and caveats: Sequencing likely caused a cluster of highly shared sequence variants.

The PCR used 60 Vbeta and 13 Jbeta primers. Original methodology: Later work found around 80 million unique TCR beta chains, with 9 million to 13 million shared. Profiling relied on immunoSEQ multiplex PCR, and the TCRdb table lists in-frame clones only, not all of them. V, J and clone size are taken as reported in that table, and D and trimming were inferred from the DNA itself. This sample lists tens of thousands of clones; its ten largest clones have roughly 3.8%. Although they were nominally healthy when sampled, donors likely had unrecorded immune exposures. Per the germline V gene, CDR1 is KGHSH and CDR2 is LQKENI. Trimming removed 2 bases at V and 4 bases at J, with 14 bases between. This CDR3 comprises 15 residues.

This TCR derives from a female donor in good health and CMV-seropositive. V is TRBV18 and J is TRBJ1-2; D ambiguous. Sample: PBMCs. The CDR3 DNA follows: TGTGCCAGCTCACCAACGGCCTCGAGAGGCTATGGCTACACCTTC. Its protein is CASSPTASRGYGYTF.